This entry lists 24 T cell receptor beta chains sequenced from one sample in a study of cytomegalovirus exposure and HLA in healthy donors. This PCR relied on a set of 60 Vbeta primers and 13 Jbeta primers. Repertoires were generated with immunoSEQ multiplex PCR, while TCRdb's copy carries only in-frame clones and drops some. The sample comprises about 220,000 clones, approximately 80% of which are singletons, and roughly 0.66% rests with the top ten. The sequenced material came from PBMCs. The receptors come from a boy aged 2 to 10 in good health and CMV-seronegative.

This clone showed up just a few times. The J gene is TRBJ1-1, the V gene TRBV2; unclear D gene. This CDR3 comprises 13 residues. Germline assignment: CDR1 SNHLY and CDR2 FYNNEI. Trimming removed 6 bases at V and 3 bases at J, with 11 bases between. CDR3 bases: TGTGCCAGCAGGAGGGAAAGGGACACTGAAGCTTTCTTT. Translated: CASRRERDTEAFF.

The chain carries TRBV6-5 and TRBJ2-7, with TRBD1 identical over 7 bases. CDR3 length: 14 residues. Germline CDR1 is MNHEY and CDR2 is SVGAGI. V shed 2 bases and J 9 bases; nucleotides not matched to a gene: 10. The CDR3 sequence is CASSYGTEWDGQYF. In DNA, the CDR3 is TGTGCCAGCAGTTACGGGACAGAGTGGGACGGGCAGTACTTC.

CDR3 DNA: TGTGCCAGCAGCCAAGAACCAGGGGCAAAGGAAAAACTGTTTTTT. It specifies CASSQEPGAKEKLFF. The genes are TRBV4-2 and TRBJ1-4; possibly TRBD1 for D (6 bases). This CDR3 has 15 amino acids. V was pared by 0 bases and J by 8 bases, with 13 bases between. CDR1 and CDR2 from the germline V gene are LGHNA and YNFKEQ.

About this clone itself: Mismatch with germline at one junction end may stem from a read error. The chain joins TRBV7-9 to TRBJ1-2, with 8 bases lining up with TRBD1. The CDR3 covers 16 residues. Germline V gives CDR1 SEHNR, CDR2 FQNEAQ (reference sequence). CDR3 residues: CSSSLVDRGSNYGYTF. The CDR3 DNA reads TGTTCCAGCAGCTTAGTTGACAGGGGTTCTAACTATGGCTACACCTTC.

The chain couples TRBV6-5 to TRBJ1-5; a weak D match, TRBD1 (6 bases). Trimming removed 5 bases from V and 4 bases from J, with 9 bases in between. Germline-derived CDR1 and CDR2 are MNHEY and SVGAGI. The CDR3 extends over 13 amino acids. CDR3 coding DNA: TGTGCCAGCAGTCGGACAGAAAATCAGCCCCAGCATTTT. Its protein is CASSRTENQPQHF.

J is TRBJ1-2 and V is TRBV30, with no clear D. The CDR3 is 16 amino acids. Per germline, CDR1 GTSNPN and CDR2 SVGIG (reference sequence). V lost 0 bases and J 0 bases, leaving 14 bases between the germline ends. CDR3 sequence: CAWSVRRVHSNYGYTF. CDR3 bases: TGTGCCTGGAGTGTACGGAGAGTTCACTCTAACTATGGCTACACCTTC.

This clone was counted only a few times. The CDR3 DNA follows: TGTGCCAGCAGTGATGGCGGGAACACTGAAGCTTTCTTT. Translating it yields CASSDGGNTEAFF. The chain recombines TRBV6-1 with TRBJ1-1; D gene uncertain. CDR1 MNHNS and CDR2 SASEGT come from the germline V gene. The CDR3 is made up of 13 amino acids. V was clipped by 3 bases and J by 1 base, with 6 bases between them.

In regard to this clone: This CDR3 is also generated by other DNA sequences in the sample. The chain uses TRBV5-4 and TRBJ2-7, with D possibly matching TRBD2 (6 bases). This CDR3 has 14 residues. Between the trimmed V and J ends, which lost 0 bases and 2 bases, there was a span of 9 bases. Germline V gene data show CDR1 as SGHNT and CDR2 as YYREEE (reference sequence). The CDR3 spells CASSLAGGAYEQYF. The CDR3 bases are TGTGCCAGCAGCTTGGCCGGGGGAGCCTACGAGCAGTACTTC.

V and J are TRBV6-1 and TRBJ1-2; 10 nucleotides agree with TRBD1. CDR3 size: 17 residues. Germline values: CDR1 MNHNS, CDR2 SASEGT. Losses at the gene ends were 4 bases for V and 7 bases for J; bases not matched to a gene: 15. The CDR3 reads CASSAPGQGSFGGGYTF. In DNA form, the CDR3 reads TGTGCCAGCAGTGCTCCGGGACAGGGGTCTTTCGGAGGTGGCTACACCTTC.

This sequence joins TRBV27 and TRBJ2-5; TRBD1 is a possible D gene (5 bases). Trimming took off 2 bases at V and 5 bases at J, with 12 bases between the two ends. CDR3 size: 14 residues. In germline, CDR1 is MNHEY, CDR2 SMNVEV (reference sequence). The CDR3 loop is CASSLNSYRETQYF. The DNA of the CDR3 is TGTGCCAGCAGTTTAAACAGCTACAGGGAGACCCAGTACTTC.

The gene calls are TRBV6-1 and TRBJ1-5; 10 bases match TRBD1. The CDR3 has 18 amino acids. Germline assignment: CDR1 MNHNS and CDR2 SASEGT. J lost 2 bases, V lost 2 bases, and 9 bases had no gene match. CDR3 protein: CASSEYPGTGAGNQPQHF. As DNA, the CDR3 is TGTGCCAGCAGTGAATATCCCGGGACAGGGGCTGGCAATCAGCCCCAGCATTTT.

The chain recombines TRBV5-1 with TRBJ2-7, with a possible D match to TRBD1 (5 bases). The V end was cut by 0 bases, the J end by 4 bases, with 14 bases between. The CDR3 spans 15 residues. Germline V lookup: CDR1 SGHRS, CDR2 YFSETQ. This CDR3 reads CASSLGIRGGYEQYF. The CDR3, as DNA: TGCGCCAGCAGCTTGGGGATTAGGGGTGGGTACGAGCAGTACTTC.

The V gene is TRBV7-6, the J gene TRBJ2-1; D call uncertain. The CDR3 is made up of 15 amino acids. Germline loops: CDR1 SGHVS, CDR2 FNYEAQ. The ends were cut back, 0 bases at V and 4 bases at J, with 10 bases in the middle. The CDR3: CASSLAGRAYNEQFF. The CDR3 region has the DNA TGTGCCAGCAGCTTAGCTGGCCGAGCGTACAATGAGCAGTTCTTC.

This rearrangement joins TRBV12-5 to TRBJ2-1, with TRBD2 as a possible D gene (6 bases). V lost 9 bases and J lost 2, with 20 bases in between. The CDR3 sequence is 16 residues long. CDR1 and CDR2 (germline): LGHNT, FRNRAP. CDR3 DNA: TGTGCTAGAAATAAGGATGCGGGGTCGCCCTACAATGAGCAGTTCTTC. Its protein is CARNKDAGSPYNEQFF.

In this sample, this clone turned up once. This chain links TRBV6-5 with TRBJ2-7, with a tentative D call TRBD1 (6 bases). Trimming took off 2 bases at V and 6 bases at J, with 20 bases between the two ends. Germline loops: CDR1 MNHEY, CDR2 SVGAGI. The CDR3 loop spans 16 amino acids. The CDR3 reads CASSYVGQTGSGEQYF. For the CDR3, the DNA is TGTGCCAGCAGTTACGTGGGCCAAACAGGGAGCGGCGAGCAGTACTTC.

The V call is TRBV5-4, the J call TRBJ1-1; 11 bases fit TRBD1. CDR1 is SGHNT and CDR2 is YYREEE in the germline V gene (reference sequence). V was clipped by 4 bases and J by 2 bases; unmatched bases: 4. This CDR3 has 15 residues. CDR3 sequence reads: CASSPGTGGNTEAFF. The CDR3, as DNA: TGTGCCAGCAGCCCTGGGACAGGGGGAAACACTGAAGCTTTCTTT.

The chain has TRBV29-1 and TRBJ2-1; 8 nucleotides agree with TRBD2. The V and J ends lost 6 bases and 9 bases, in that order; junction bases with no gene match: 7. The CDR3 extends over 12 amino acids. From germline, CDR1 is SQVTM and CDR2 ANQGSEA. The CDR3 bases are TGCAGCGTGGTGGTAGCGGGAACTGAGCAGTTCTTC. It yields the protein CSVVVAGTEQFF.

V is TRBV27 and J is TRBJ2-1, with 9 bases lining up with TRBD2. The ends lost 6 bases at V and 1 base at J; junction bases unmatched: 7. Per the germline V gene, CDR1 is MNHEY and CDR2 is SMNVEV (reference sequence). This CDR3 is built from 16 residues. The CDR3 DNA reads TGTGCCAGCAGCGTTAGCGGGAGTAGATCCTACAATGAGCAGTTCTTC. It encodes CASSVSGSRSYNEQFF.

The rearrangement uses TRBV6-5 and TRBJ1-1; D remains ambiguous. The CDR3 extends over 15 amino acids. Germline V gene data show CDR1 as MNHEY and CDR2 as SVGAGI. V lost 2 bases to trimming and J lost 5 bases, with 15 bases between them. CDR3 nucleotide sequence: TGTGCCAGCAGTTACGAAAGGCCCTGGGAGACTGAAGCTTTCTTT. It specifies CASSYERPWETEAFF.

The chain uses TRBV11-2 and TRBJ2-7, with D possibly matching TRBD2 (5 bases). The CDR3 loop spans 16 amino acids. The germline V gene has CDR1 SGHAT and CDR2 FQNNGV. Trimming took 7 bases from V and 2 from J, leaving 21 bases between them. CDR3 sequence: CASTPLGETWAYEQYF. The CDR3 nucleotides read TGTGCCAGCACCCCTTTGGGAGAGACATGGGCCTACGAGCAGTACTTC.

The chain has TRBV11-2 and TRBJ2-2; D is perhaps TRBD2 (6 bases). The CDR3 is 17 residues long. Germline V gene lookup returns CDR1 SGHAT and CDR2 FQNNGV. Deletions cut 3 bases from V and 4 bases from J, with 18 bases between. Written as DNA, the CDR3 is TGTGCCAGCAGCTTGCGACCCTCCGGAGGGGTCACCGGGGAGCTGTTTTTT. Translating it yields CASSLRPSGGVTGELFF.

To note about this clone: In the same sample, other DNA sequences code for this CDR3. The chain links TRBV9 to TRBJ1-5, with D possibly being TRBD1 (5 bases). V was cut by 0 bases and J by 2 bases, with 9 bases left in between. The CDR3 totals 15 residues. CDR1 is SGDLS and CDR2 is YYNGEE in the germline V gene. The CDR3 DNA reads TGTGCCAGCAGCGTAGATGGGGGGGGCAATCAGCCCCAGCATTTT. This encodes CASSVDGGGNQPQHF.

The chain joins TRBV19 to TRBJ2-1; tentative D call: TRBD1 (6 bases). The V end was cut by 9 bases, the J end by 2 bases, with 14 bases between. The CDR3 is 14 amino acids. The germline V gene has CDR1 LNHDA and CDR2 SQIVND (reference sequence). This CDR3 is CASQGQLTYNEQFF. The CDR3 DNA reads TGTGCCAGCCAGGGACAACTCACCTACAATGAGCAGTTCTTC. The whole variable domain, remainder taken from reference TRBV19 and TRBJ2-1, is DGGITQSPKYLFRKEGQNVTLSCEQNLNHDAMYWYRQDPGQGLRLIYYSQIVNDFQKGDIAEGYSVSREKKESFPLTVTSAQKNPTAFYLCASQGQLTYNEQFFGPGTRLTVL.

The chain combines TRBV18 with TRBJ1-3, with a weak D call TRBD1 (5 bases). The CDR3 is 14 residues long. CDR1 KGHSH and CDR2 LQKENI come from the germline V gene. V was trimmed by 6 bases and J by 2 bases, leaving 11 bases between them. The CDR3: CASSLPGTGNTIYF. CDR3 coding DNA: TGTGCCAGCTCTCTGCCAGGGACTGGAAACACCATATATTTT.